The 17 T cell receptor beta chains below come from one sample, sequenced in a study of blood T cell repertoires in COVID-19. TCRdb's copy holds only in-frame clones and misses some; the assay was immunoSEQ multiplex PCR. The sample carries around 170,000 clones, about 87% recorded once. Material: peripheral blood. These receptors were taken from a man between 60 and 70 years old with COVID-19, enrolled during active disease.

This chain joins TRBV2 and TRBJ1-1, with 8 nucleotides matching TRBD1. Germline CDR1 reads SNHLY; CDR2 reads FYNNEI. This CDR3 has 16 residues. V was pared by 7 bases and J by 2 bases, with 12 bases of the junction left unmatched. CDR3 nucleotides: TGTGCCAGCACCCGGGGGGCCGACAGGGGAAACACTGAAGCTTTCTTT. It specifies CASTRGADRGNTEAFF.

J is TRBJ2-2 and V is TRBV24-1; TRBD2 is a possible D gene (6 bases). V lost 3 bases and J 0 bases, leaving 10 bases between the germline ends. CDR1 and CDR2 from the germline V gene are KGHDR and SFDVKD. The CDR3 length is 16 residues. The CDR3 sequence is CATSDKGTANTGELFF. In DNA form, the CDR3 reads TGTGCCACCAGTGATAAAGGGACTGCGAACACCGGGGAGCTGTTTTTT.

The rearrangement uses TRBV19 and TRBJ1-2; 8 bases are a match to TRBD1. Germline assignment: CDR1 LNHDA and CDR2 SQIVND (reference sequence). The CDR3 runs 15 residues. The V gene end was trimmed by 2 bases and the J gene end by 6 bases; junction bases not matched to a gene: 8. CDR3 loop: CASSISWTGNDGYTF. Here the CDR3 DNA reads TGTGCCAGTAGTATATCCTGGACAGGGAACGATGGCTACACCTTC. The complete variable domain, with remaining parts taken from reference TRBV19 and TRBJ1-2, reads DGGITQSPKYLFRKEGQNVTLSCEQNLNHDAMYWYRQDPGQGLRLIYYSQIVNDFQKGDIAEGYSVSREKKESFPLTVTSAQKNPTAFYLCASSISWTGNDGYTFGSGTRLTVV.

V and J are TRBV4-2 and TRBJ1-4; D is unclear. Germline V gene sequence: CDR1 LGHNA, CDR2 YNFKEQ. V was trimmed by 0 bases and J by 4 bases, leaving 9 bases between them. The CDR3 is made up of 15 amino acids. The CDR3 region has the DNA TGTGCCAGCAGCCAAGATGGGCAGAATAATGAAAAACTGTTTTTT. Amino acids: CASSQDGQNNEKLFF.

The V and J genes are TRBV13 and TRBJ2-7; D is undetermined. The germline V gene encodes CDR1 PRHDT and CDR2 FYEKMQ (reference sequence). The CDR3 covers 13 residues. The V and J ends lost 2 bases and 2 bases respectively, with 7 bases between them. This CDR3 is CASSLKPTYEQYF. CDR3 bases: TGTGCCAGCAGCTTAAAACCTACCTACGAGCAGTACTTC. Using reference TRBV13 and TRBJ2-7 for the parts outside the CDR3, the full variable domain is AAGVIQSPRHLIKEKRETATLKCYPIPRHDTVYWYQQGPGQDPQFLISFYEKMQSDKGSIPDRFSAQQFSDYHSELNMSSLELGDSALYFCASSLKPTYEQYFGPGTRLTVT.

The J gene is TRBJ1-1, the V gene TRBV10-3, with 7 bases that match TRBD1. V shed 6 bases, J shed 1 base, and the junction held 14 bases outside the gene matches. Germline CDR1 is ENHRY and CDR2 is SYGVKD. This CDR3 is built from 17 residues. The CDR3 region is CAIRDFDRANKNTEAFF. The CDR3 DNA is TGTGCCATCAGGGACTTTGACAGGGCCAATAAGAACACTGAAGCTTTCTTT.

V and J are TRBV5-6 and TRBJ1-3, with 7 bases that match TRBD1. Germline loops: CDR1 SGHDT, CDR2 YYEEEE. The length of the CDR3 is 16 residues. J was trimmed by 0 bases and V by 4 bases; bases with no gene match: 7. The CDR3 DNA follows: TGTGCCAGCAGCCGAAGTACAGGGGACTCTGGAAACACCATATATTTT. As protein: CASSRSTGDSGNTIYF.

The J gene is TRBJ1-3, the V gene TRBV15, with 9 nucleotides matching TRBD1. With 1 base clipped from V and 0 bases from J, the junction kept 7 bases outside the gene matches. From germline, CDR1 is LNHNV and CDR2 YYDKDF (reference sequence). CDR3 length: 18 residues. CDR3 DNA: TGTGCCACCAGCAGAGCAATGGGGACAGGGAGCTCTGGAAACACCATATATTTT. This sequence encodes CATSRAMGTGSSGNTIYF.

V gene TRBV5-4 combines with J gene TRBJ1-3, with D perhaps TRBD1 (6 bases). V shed 4 bases and J shed 4 bases, with 12 bases lying between them. CDR3 length equals 14 residues. CDR1 SGHNT and CDR2 YYREEE come from the germline V gene (reference sequence). The CDR3 reads CASSPVTGGNTIYF. The CDR3 DNA is TGTGCCAGCAGCCCCGTGACAGGCGGAAACACCATATATTTT.

V gene TRBV6-5 combines with J gene TRBJ1-2; 8 nucleotides line up with TRBD1. J lost 2 bases, V lost 6 bases, and 2 bases had no gene match. The germline V gene has CDR1 MNHEY and CDR2 SVGAGI. The CDR3 runs 13 residues. The CDR3 sequence is CASSHRGNYGYTF. The CDR3 nucleotides read TGTGCCAGCAGCCACAGGGGGAACTATGGCTACACCTTC.

This clone was counted a single time. The rearrangement uses TRBV18 and TRBJ1-5; D gene unclear. Trimming pared 0 bases from V and 6 bases from J, leaving 9 bases between. From germline, CDR1 is KGHSH and CDR2 LQKENI. The CDR3 runs 14 residues. The CDR3 loop reads CASSPPEFRQPQHF. The CDR3 coding sequence is TGTGCCAGCTCACCACCGGAGTTCCGTCAGCCCCAGCATTTT.

The chain is built from TRBV5-6 and TRBJ1-2; D gene uncertain. Germline V CDR1 and CDR2: SGHDT, YYEEEE. V gave up 0 bases and J gave up 8 bases, with 8 bases separating them. The CDR3 contains 12 residues. The CDR3 protein is CASSLEGSGYTF. CDR3 DNA sequence: TGTGCCAGCAGCTTGGAAGGGAGCGGCTACACCTTC.

The chain couples TRBV27 to TRBJ2-5; 9 nucleotides line up with TRBD2. J lost 1 base, V lost 6 bases, and 3 bases had no gene match. This CDR3 is 14 amino acids long. Germline V lookup: CDR1 MNHEY, CDR2 SMNVEV (reference sequence). The CDR3 DNA reads TGTGCCAGCAGCCTAGCGGGGATCCAAGAGACCCAGTACTTC. This codes for CASSLAGIQETQYF.

The J gene is TRBJ1-4, the V gene TRBV9, with D uncertain. The V end lost 4 bases, the J end lost 3 bases, and 16 bases lay between the germline ends. CDR1 and CDR2 (germline): SGDLS, YYNGEE. The CDR3 length is 16 residues. The CDR3 spells CASSRSVNEPNEKLFF. For the CDR3, the DNA is TGTGCCAGCAGCAGGAGTGTAAATGAGCCTAATGAAAAACTGTTTTTT.

This sequence joins TRBV2 and TRBJ2-6; 10 nucleotides agree with TRBD1. The CDR3 has 17 residues. CDR1 is SNHLY, CDR2 FYNNEI, per germline. Trimming cost V 6 bases and J 0 bases; bases outside gene matches: 5. CDR3 coding DNA: TGTGCCAGCAGCGACAGGGGGCCAAGCTCTGGGGCCAACGTCCTGACTTTC. Translated: CASSDRGPSSGANVLTF.

This chain links TRBV7-3 with TRBJ2-3, with D perhaps matching TRBD2 (7 bases). This CDR3 is built from 15 residues. CDR1 and CDR2 from the germline V gene are SGHTA and FQGTGA. Trimming took off 5 bases at V and 4 bases at J, with 16 bases between the two ends. The CDR3 spells CASSITGGAADTQYF. As DNA, the CDR3 is TGTGCCAGCAGCATTACGGGGGGCGCCGCAGATACGCAGTATTTT.

J is TRBJ1-1 and V is TRBV13; 8 nucleotides agree with TRBD1. CDR3 length: 17 residues. Germline V lookup: CDR1 PRHDT, CDR2 FYEKMQ (reference sequence). V was pared by 1 base and J by 3 bases, with 10 bases of the junction left unmatched. In DNA, the CDR3 is TGTGCCAGCAGCTTAGTGGCAGGGGGCACTTTGTACACTGAAGCTTTCTTT. Its protein product is CASSLVAGGTLYTEAFF.